This T cell receptor (beta chain) emerged from a study of T cell responses to AZD1222 COVID-19 vaccine (dated by TCRdb to the early 2020s). General notes on the study: TCR sequencing covered roughly 230 trial participants: approximately 200 given two doses of AZD1222 and around 25 given two doses of MenACWY control vaccine. Trial participants were enrolled by age into subgroups of 18-55, 56-69 and 70-plus years, and around 150, 28 and 57 TCR-sequenced participants, respectively, were included in these subgroups.

Regarding this clone: The clone's antigen remains unknown. Base quality data are lacking; no much larger clone is found one base away.

The CDR3 regions of human TCRbeta chains were analyzed by immunosequencing. Under the source paper's analysis protocol: TCRs in the repertoires were compared against a reference library of SARS-CoV-2-specific TCRs that had been generated with the MIRA antigen-specificity platform. Breadth was defined as the fraction of unique TCRs that were SARS-CoV-2-associated. Depth was defined as the fraction of total T cells that were SARS-CoV-2-associated. Using the MIRA data, every spike-specific TCR was mapped to the spike region that the TCR reacted to and assigned to either a CD4 or a CD8 class. Log10-transformed breadth and depth values were compared by one-way ANOVA with Sidak's multiple comparisons tests. Not all clones reach the TCRdb copy of this immuneACCESS table, which keeps in-frame sequences only. Checked studies attribute under half of the gap to unresolved V genes and leave the rest unexplained. That table gives V, J and clone size, and the DNA gave D and trimming. This sample is represented by fewer than 120,000 clones; roughly 89% of them were singletons. The biggest ten clones account for roughly 14% of the sample.

In light of the paper, this sample's time point label describes: about 28 days (+/-7) after the second vaccine dose. AZD1222 recipients with second doses at about 4 weeks or about 12 weeks were pooled, because spike-specific TCR depth and breadth did not differ between schedules. Vaccinee samples came from UK trials COV001 and COV002, including a single-blind randomized controlled phase 2/3 trial of AZD1222 (ChAdOx1 nCoV-19) in healthy adults. For TCRbeta chain sequencing, PBMC samples were collected from trial participants at day 0 and at day 28 after the second dose. The CDR3 has 13 amino acids, counting the end cysteine and phenylalanine. The kept DNA is CDR3 alone, 39 bases in frame from the first base. The germline V gene provides CDR1 KGHSH and CDR2 LQKENI. A distance of 9 bases separates the germline ends of V and J, which lose 3 bases and 4 bases respectively. Paper-wide results and their limitations: Reportedly, almost half of the unique spike-specific TCRs recognized epitopes lying outside the regions that are mutated in the B.1.351 and B.1.1.7 variants. Conclusions about previously exposed vaccinees were limited because only six AZD1222 recipients were SARS-CoV-2 seropositive at baseline. The 56-69-year group was small, and its depth increase did not reach significance, likely because of low power. Most participants were white British and females outnumbered males, and the authors suggested that clonal diversity may have been underestimated. A significant rise in spike-specific TCR breadth and depth was observed after two AZD1222 doses relative to day 0 and relative to MenACWY recipients. Because no samples from the day 14 peak response were available, repertoires could be characterized only after the peak T cell response. CD4 TCRs associated with the vaccine covered the entire spike protein, and the dominant responses were in regions 160-218 and 743-854.

This clonotype was obtained from an adult who received the AZD1222 COVID-19 vaccine. The chain is made from TRBV18 and TRBJ1-1, with the D gene not clear enough to name. Here the sequenced sample was peripheral blood, taken 28 days after the second AZD1222 dose. The DNA sequence reads TGTGCCAGCTCACCCCGGGATGGCACTGAAGCTTTCTTT. Its protein is CASSPRDGTEAFF.